The clone carrying this TCR beta chain was seen repeatedly, ten times or more. These data come from a study of blood T cells in healthy people across ages. Whole-study context: Capturing about one barcoded beta molecule per two T cells was achieved by template switching.

A second roughly 7 to 12 cycle PCR used barcoded and J-beta primers. Each sample yielded at least 3 million CDR3-containing paired-end reads. Using its own MiXCR run on the 5' RACE reads, TCRdb lists one record per CDR3 protein. The sample consists of more than 800,000 distinct CDR3 sequences, under 35% of them appearing once. Germline CDR1 reads MNHEY; CDR2 reads SMNVEV (reference sequence). J lost 3 bases, V lost 5 bases, and 7 bases had no gene match. This CDR3 region has 16 residues. This sequence was found in an elderly woman in good health. The chain is built from TRBV27 and TRBJ2-1, with 10 bases matching TRBD2. Sequenced material: blood. CDR3 in amino acids: CASSPGLAGVYNEQFF. The CDR3 DNA reads TGTGCCAGCAGTCCAGGTCTAGCGGGAGTCTACAATGAGCAGTTCTTC.